Reported below is one T cell receptor (beta chain). This could be a read error, since a much larger clone is one nucleotide away. Time point of the sample: pre-sensitization, week 0. Treatment specified: therapeutic diphenylcyclopropenone sensitization with weekly scalp DPC. Via MiXCR, TCRdb re-called the RACE reads, giving one row per CDR3 protein. Of about 98,000 distinct CDR3 sequences listed, 10% to 11% were seen once; the top ten hold about 3%. The data originate from a study of human T cells and chemical hapten exposure. CDR1 is SGHRS and CDR2 is YFSETQ in the germline V gene. The length of the CDR3 is 15 residues.

The receptor's source is a woman aged 60-75 years with alopecia areata. Some clones in this sample may be carry-over from other donors' samples. This chain joins TRBV5-1 and TRBJ2-2; 7 positions agree with TRBD1. Sequences were derived from whole blood, sampled in connection with sensitization to the hapten diphenylcyclopropenone (DPC). As DNA, the CDR3 is TGCGCCAGCAGGTGGGACAGTGAGAACACCGGGGTGCTGTTTTTT. Encoded protein: CASRWDSENTGVLFF. Drawing the rest from reference TRBV5-1 and TRBJ2-2, the complete variable domain is KAGVTQTPRYLIKTRGQQVTLSCSPISGHRSVSWYQQTPGQGLQFLFEYFSETQRNKGNFPGRFSGRQFSNSRSEMNVSTLELGDSALYLCASRWDSENTGVLFFGEGSRLTVL.